These T cell receptor beta chains were read from a single sample in a study of shared clonotypes between healthy human individuals. Assay: immunoSEQ multiplex PCR; the TCRdb copy retains only in-frame clones and omits some. Counted here are 1.5 million to 2.5 million clones, approximately 95% occurring once; the ten biggest clones make up more than 0.95%. The sample was naive CD8+ T cells sorted from blood. All receptors come from a man between 18 and 35 years old in good health. Each CDR3 is given with its conserved first and last residue. The D gene is left open where the match is weak. Only part of the rows carry a size: once, few, many, or a class if the clone is expanded.

d_call clone_size j_call cdr3_length v_call cdr3_aa cdr3_nt
NA once TRBJ1-6 17 TRBV2 CASSEGVYSQLNSPLHF TGTGCCAGCAGTGAAGGTGTTTACAGCCAATTAAATTCACCCCTCCACTTT
TRBD2 once TRBJ2-7 14 TRBV6-5 CASSPGLGPYEQYF TGTGCCAGCAGTCCCGGACTAGGGCCCTACGAGCAGTACTTC
TRBD2 NA TRBJ2-6 21 TRBV18 CASSPTTESEGMGGRGFVLTF TGTGCCAGCTCACCAACTACTGAATCCGAAGGCATGGGCGGGAGGGGTTTTGTCCTGACTTTC
NA NA TRBJ2-6 14 TRBV13 CASRIISGANVLTF TGTGCCAGCAGAATCATCTCTGGGGCCAACGTCCTGACTTTC
NA NA TRBJ2-5 14 TRBV19 CASSIGFAEETQYF TGTGCCAGTAGTATCGGGTTTGCGGAAGAGACCCAGTACTTC
NA NA TRBJ2-4 16 TRBV4-2 CASSQGTTEAKNIQYF TGTGCCAGCAGCCAAGGGACAACCGAAGCCAAAAACATTCAGTACTTC
NA NA TRBJ2-2 14 TRBV13 CAGASGGQTGELFF TGTGCCGGCGCCTCCGGGGGGCAAACCGGGGAGCTGTTTTTT
NA NA TRBJ1-2 13 TRBV21-1 CASIKTGGDGYTF TGTGCCAGCATAAAGACAGGAGGCGATGGCTACACCTTC
TRBD1 NA TRBJ1-1 16 TRBV7-9 CASSGGQGHSGTEAFF TGTGCCAGCAGCGGGGGACAGGGGCACTCGGGCACTGAAGCTTTCTTT
NA few TRBJ1-6 11 TRBV27 CATRGNSPLHF TGTGCCACCAGGGGTAATTCACCCCTCCACTTT
NA NA TRBJ2-6 16 TRBV5-4 CASSVSLFSGANVLTF TGTGCCAGCAGCGTAAGTCTGTTCTCTGGGGCCAACGTCCTGACTTTC
NA NA TRBJ2-2 17 TRBV9 CASSEPGDDRNTGELFF TGTGCCAGCAGCGAGCCGGGGGATGACAGGAACACCGGGGAGCTGTTTTTT
TRBD1 NA TRBJ1-5 13 TRBV28 CASSFTWDSSQHF TGTGCCAGCAGTTTTACATGGGACAGTAGTCAGCATTTT
TRBD2 NA TRBJ2-1 17 TRBV29-1 CSVDWAGTSGRAGEQFF TGCAGCGTTGACTGGGCCGGGACTAGCGGGAGGGCCGGTGAGCAGTTCTTC
NA NA TRBJ1-5 14 TRBV27 CASSLSLGNQPQHF TGTGCCAGCAGTTTGTCTTTGGGAAATCAGCCCCAGCATTTT
NA once TRBJ2-3 11 TRBV7-9 CASSGGDTQYF TGTGCCAGCTCGGGCGGAGATACGCAGTATTTT
NA NA TRBJ1-1 12 TRBV19 CASSIQNTEAFF TGTGCCAGTAGTATACAGAACACTGAAGCTTTCTTT
NA NA TRBJ1-1 12 TRBV5-4 CASSLTGTEAFF TGTGCCAGCAGCTTGACAGGGACTGAAGCTTTCTTT
NA NA TRBJ2-1 15 TRBV5-5 CASSLGGRLDNEQFF TGTGCCAGCAGCTTGGGGGGGCGTCTTGATAATGAGCAGTTCTTC
NA NA TRBJ2-7 12 TRBV2 CASSVRDYEQYF TGTGCCAGCAGTGTTAGGGACTACGAGCAGTACTTC
TRBD1 NA TRBJ1-2 16 TRBV9 CASSVDGQGGNYGYTF TGTGCCAGCAGCGTAGACGGCCAGGGGGGTAACTATGGCTACACCTTC
NA NA TRBJ2-7 11 TRBV7-2 CASSPGSGEYF TGTGCCAGCAGCCCGGGCTCAGGGGAGTACTTC
NA once TRBJ2-6 14 TRBV6-5 CASSAGAGANVLTF TGTGCCAGCAGTGCAGGGGCCGGGGCCAACGTCCTGACTTTC
TRBD1 NA TRBJ2-7 15 TRBV6-1 CASASLRTGFYEQYF TGTGCCAGCGCCTCCCTCCGGACAGGGTTCTACGAGCAGTACTTC
NA NA TRBJ2-1 14 TRBV27 CASSLMGAPNEQFF TGCGCCAGCAGTTTAATGGGCGCTCCCAATGAGCAGTTCTTC
TRBD2 NA TRBJ2-2 14 TRBV27 CASSLLLAAGELFF TGTGCCAGCAGTTTACTCCTAGCGGCCGGGGAGCTGTTTTTT
NA NA TRBJ2-7 14 TRBV21-1 CASSKAGDPHEQYF TGTGCCAGCAGCAAAGCCGGGGATCCCCACGAGCAGTACTTC
TRBD2 NA TRBJ2-5 15 TRBV27 CASSPLAGAQETQYF TGTGCCAGCAGTCCCTTAGCGGGGGCCCAAGAGACCCAGTACTTC
NA NA TRBJ2-3 15 TRBV5-5 CASSLMVLSTDTQYF TGTGCCAGCAGCTTGATGGTCCTTTCCACAGATACGCAGTATTTT
NA NA TRBJ1-3 14 TRBV11-2 CASSRDNSGNTIYF TGTGCCAGCAGCCGGGACAACTCTGGAAACACCATATATTTT
NA NA TRBJ1-5 15 TRBV15 CATSRDLGFGQPQHF TGTGCCACCAGCAGAGATCTTGGCTTCGGGCAGCCCCAGCATTTT
TRBD1 NA TRBJ1-1 15 TRBV6-5 CASSYLRTGGTEAFF TGTGCCAGCAGTTACTTACGGACAGGGGGAACTGAAGCTTTCTTT
NA once TRBJ2-3 13 TRBV7-3 CASSLITTDTQYF TGTGCCAGCAGCTTAATAACCACAGATACGCAGTATTTT
NA NA TRBJ1-6 18 TRBV5-1 CASSLGGTPPHMNSPLHF TGCGCCAGCAGCTTGGGGGGGACCCCTCCCCATATGAATTCACCCCTCCACTTT
TRBD1 NA TRBJ2-1 17 TRBV27 CASSLGAGGLKVNEQFF TGTGCCAGCAGTTTAGGCGCAGGGGGCCTCAAGGTCAATGAGCAGTTCTTC
TRBD1 NA TRBJ1-4 16 TRBV27 CASSIWGQGASEKLFF TGTGCCAGCAGTATATGGGGGCAGGGGGCGTCGGAAAAACTGTTTTTT
NA NA TRBJ2-1 14 TRBV19 CASSIALTRLEQFF TGTGCCAGTAGTATAGCTCTCACTAGGCTTGAGCAGTTCTTC
TRBD1 NA TRBJ2-7 17 TRBV7-9 CASSPGQGAIPSYEQYF TGTGCCAGCAGCCCGGGACAGGGGGCGATCCCCTCCTACGAGCAGTACTTC
NA NA TRBJ2-1 13 TRBV6-5 CASSQGAYNEQFF TGTGCCAGCAGTCAGGGAGCCTACAATGAGCAGTTCTTC
NA NA TRBJ2-3 16 TRBV5-8 CASSLEGRLGTDTQYF TGTGCCAGCAGCTTGGAAGGCAGGCTGGGGACAGATACGCAGTATTTT
NA NA TRBJ2-1 15 TRBV7-9 CASSLAQSRSGEQFF TGTGCCAGCAGCTTAGCGCAAAGTAGGTCCGGTGAGCAGTTCTTC